This TCR beta chain emerged from a study of identical twins. From the 5' RACE reads, TCRdb called clonotypes with MiXCR, one entry per CDR3 protein. The data contain more than 600,000 distinct CDR3 sequences, roughly 20% of them singletons. This sample also belongs to another study, concerning T cells expressing NK-cell markers. Per that paper: Obtained from sorted CD3+CD56+NKG2C+, CD3+CD56+NKG2C- and CD3+CD56-NKG2C+ T cells were the TCR beta repertoires. In about six donors, dominant CD3+CD56+NKG2C+ clonotypes ranked among the top 10 CD8+ clonotypes.

The clonotype originates from a woman in her late teens or twenties in good health. Sequences were obtained from PBMCs.

The CDR3 is CASSYSDEQYF. Here the CDR3 DNA reads TGTGCCAGCAGTTACTCTGACGAGCAGTACTTC. The chain links TRBV6-6 to TRBJ2-7; D unclear. The ends were cut back, 0 bases at V and 5 bases at J, with 2 bases in the middle. Germline CDR1 is MNHNY and CDR2 is SVGAGI (reference sequence). The CDR3 is 11 amino acids.